These 17 T cell receptor beta chains originate from one sample sequenced in a study of blood T cell repertoires in COVID-19. Method: immunoSEQ multiplex PCR; TCRdb's copy keeps in-frame clones and lacks some. The sample contains about 160,000 clones, roughly 84% of which appear only once. Sequenced material: peripheral blood. The source is a woman of 80 years or more with active or convalescent COVID-19.

The J gene is TRBJ1-2, the V gene TRBV30; D gene uncertain. V lost 4 bases and J lost 0, with 6 bases in between. This CDR3 comprises 12 residues. CDR1 and CDR2 from the germline V gene are GTSNPN and SVGIG (reference sequence). The chain's CDR3 is CAWNPANYGYTF. DNA for the CDR3: TGTGCCTGGAATCCAGCTAACTATGGCTACACCTTC.

The J gene is TRBJ1-1, the V gene TRBV5-4; no reliable D call. Trimming pared 3 bases from V and 8 bases from J, leaving 14 bases between. Germline V gene sequence: CDR1 SGHNT, CDR2 YYREEE (reference sequence). The CDR3 extends over 13 amino acids. The CDR3 DNA reads TGTGCCAGCAGCTCATTCGCTAGCCCCGAAGCTTTCTTT. Its translation is CASSSFASPEAFF.

The rearrangement uses TRBV2 and TRBJ2-2, with TRBD1 matching over 7 bases. The CDR3 consists of 15 residues. The germline V gene encodes CDR1 SNHLY and CDR2 FYNNEI. V shed 6 bases and J 4 bases; nucleotides not matched to a gene: 8. The CDR3 sequence is CASRDRDSSTGELFF. The CDR3 DNA reads as TGTGCCAGCAGGGACCGGGACAGTAGCACCGGGGAGCTGTTTTTT. The entire variable domain, with the rest obtained from reference TRBV2 and TRBJ2-2, is as follows: EPEVTQTPSHQVTQMGQEVILRCVPISNHLYFYWYRQILGQKVEFLVSFYNNEISEKSEIFDDQFSVERPDGSNFTLKIRSTKLEDSAMYFCASRDRDSSTGELFFGEGSRLTVL.

This chain uses TRBV10-1 with TRBJ1-5; unclear D gene. Trimming cost V 5 bases and J 3 bases, with 14 bases left between them. Germline V gives CDR1 WNHNN, CDR2 SYGVQD (reference sequence). CDR3 length: 15 amino acids. Here the CDR3 reads CASSHTGSINQPQHF. CDR3 bases: TGCGCCAGCAGTCACACCGGGAGCATCAATCAGCCCCAGCATTTT.

This sequence joins TRBV7-2 and TRBJ2-7, with 8 bases fitting TRBD2. In germline, CDR1 is SGHTA, CDR2 FQGNSA. The CDR3 is 15 amino acids. J lost 3 bases, V lost 5 bases, and 9 bases had no gene match. The CDR3 DNA reads TGTGCCAGCAGCCCCCGTGGGAGCGGGAGCTACGAGCAGTACTTC. Its protein is CASSPRGSGSYEQYF.

The chain combines TRBV19 with TRBJ1-1; possible D gene TRBD1, 6 bases. Germline V gene sequence: CDR1 LNHDA, CDR2 SQIVND (reference sequence). The germline V and J ends were trimmed by 4 bases and 1 base, with 13 bases remaining between them. This CDR3 is built from 15 residues. In DNA, the CDR3 is TGTGCCAGTAGTAGCACAGGGTCTGGGAACACTGAAGCTTTCTTT. The encoded protein is CASSSTGSGNTEAFF. Drawing the rest from reference TRBV19 and TRBJ1-1, the complete variable domain is DGGITQSPKYLFRKEGQNVTLSCEQNLNHDAMYWYRQDPGQGLRLIYYSQIVNDFQKGDIAEGYSVSREKKESFPLTVTSAQKNPTAFYLCASSSTGSGNTEAFFGQGTRLTVV.

V usage is TRBV9 and J usage is TRBJ1-1, with TRBD1 identical over 7 bases. The CDR3 has 15 amino acids. V was clipped by 3 bases and J by 5 bases; unmatched bases: 10. Germline lookup yields CDR1 SGDLS and CDR2 YYNGEE. Here the CDR3 reads CASSARQGPPTEAFF. DNA of the CDR3: TGTGCCAGCAGCGCCAGACAGGGCCCACCAACTGAAGCTTTCTTT.

This chain uses TRBV6-5 with TRBJ1-2; D is unclear. CDR1 is MNHEY and CDR2 is SVGAGI in the germline V gene. This CDR3 spans 14 amino acids. Trimming removed 6 bases at V and 1 base at J, with 12 bases between. Here the CDR3 reads CASSLLGINYGYTF. The CDR3 nucleotides read TGTGCCAGCAGCCTGCTCGGGATTAACTATGGCTACACCTTC.

The J gene is TRBJ1-2, the V gene TRBV30; 7 bases are a match to TRBD1. V shed 4 bases, J shed 7 bases, and the junction held 12 bases outside the gene matches. Germline CDR1 reads GTSNPN; CDR2 reads SVGIG (reference sequence). This CDR3 has 14 amino acids. The CDR3 DNA sequence: TGTGCCTGGAATTTGAGGGGGCTTGGGGGTGGCTACACCTTC. Translated, it gives CAWNLRGLGGGYTF.

The table lists this clone with a few counts. The chain uses TRBV5-4 and TRBJ2-7; 12 nucleotides agree with TRBD2. Per the germline V gene, CDR1 is SGHNT and CDR2 is YYREEE (reference sequence). After removal of 4 bases from V and 4 bases from J, the junction contained 6 bases not matched to a gene. The CDR3 totals 15 residues. The CDR3 reads CASSPTGTSGYEQYF. Here the CDR3 DNA reads TGTGCCAGCAGCCCAACTGGGACTAGCGGGTACGAGCAGTACTTC.

The gene calls are TRBV10-3 and TRBJ2-7; D call uncertain. The V gene lost 2 bases and the J gene lost 2 bases, with 7 bases spanning the gap. Germline loops: CDR1 ENHRY, CDR2 SYGVKD. The CDR3 runs to 13 residues. CDR3 nucleotides: TGTGCCATCAGTGAGCAAGGAGCCTACGAGCAGTACTTC. This codes for CAISEQGAYEQYF.

This clone was detected once. The V gene is TRBV28, the J gene TRBJ2-5; 8 bases fit TRBD2. The ends lost 5 bases at V and 7 bases at J; junction bases unmatched: 12. CDR3 length: 15 amino acids. The germline CDR1 and CDR2 sequences are MDHEN and SYDVKM. The CDR3 spells CASSPPGLVVGTQYF. The CDR3 region has the DNA TGTGCCAGCAGTCCCCCGGGACTAGTAGTTGGGACCCAGTACTTC.

This clone was detected ten times or more. The chain joins TRBV6-5 to TRBJ2-7; 9 nucleotides agree with TRBD1. CDR3 length equals 14 residues. Germline assignment: CDR1 MNHEY and CDR2 SVGAGI. J was trimmed by 6 bases and V by 5 bases; bases with no gene match: 8. Here the CDR3 reads CASSPGTGIPEQYF. The CDR3 DNA sequence: TGTGCCAGCAGTCCCGGGACAGGGATCCCCGAGCAGTACTTC.

There are a few counts of this clone. This chain joins TRBV4-1 and TRBJ1-2, with 9 bases aligning to TRBD1. Germline V gene sequence: CDR1 MGHRA, CDR2 YSYEKL. CDR3 length: 18 amino acids. The J segment lost 4 bases and the V segment lost 2 bases, leaving 14 bases of the junction unmatched. The chain's CDR3 is CASSQPPDRGPTLYGYTF. Here the CDR3 DNA reads TGCGCCAGCAGCCAACCTCCGGACAGGGGCCCTACCCTCTATGGCTACACCTTC.

Only one count was recorded for this clone. The chain couples TRBV9 to TRBJ2-5, with a weak D call TRBD1 (6 bases). Germline V CDR1 and CDR2: SGDLS, YYNGEE. CDR3 length: 15 residues. V was shortened by 1 base and J by 4 bases, with 14 bases between the two germline ends. The CDR3 DNA follows: TGTGCCAGCAGCGTAACCCCCGTAGGGGGAGAGACCCAGTACTTC. Translating it yields CASSVTPVGGETQYF.

The chain carries TRBV28 and TRBJ2-7; weak D call: TRBD1 (8 bases). Trimming removed 6 bases at V and 4 bases at J, with 16 bases between. CDR1 and CDR2 from the germline V gene are MDHEN and SYDVKM. This CDR3 contains 14 residues. This CDR3 is CASRTDRGGYEQYF. The DNA of the CDR3 is TGTGCCAGCAGAACAGACAGGGGAGGGTACGAGCAGTACTTC.

The CDR3 sequence is CASSGHNYGYTF. The CDR3, as DNA: TGTGCCAGCAGCGGACATAACTATGGCTACACCTTC. The V gene is TRBV5-4, the J gene TRBJ1-2; D is possibly TRBD1 (5 bases). Germline CDR1 and CDR2: SGHNT and YYREEE (reference sequence). The CDR3 has 12 residues. The V end was cut by 4 bases, the J end by 1 base, with 5 bases between.